This T cell receptor beta chain is from a study of blood T cell repertoires in COVID-19. Some clones are missing from TCRdb's copy, which holds only in-frame ones; the method was immunoSEQ multiplex PCR. The sample contains a few hundred thousand clones, around four fifths of which appear only once. The germline V gene has CDR1 MNHEY and CDR2 SMNVEV (reference sequence). This CDR3 region has 12 residues. V was shortened by 3 bases and J by 7 bases, with 7 bases between the two germline ends. V usage is TRBV27 and J usage is TRBJ1-5; unclear D gene. This TCR came from a man aged 40-50 years who had recovered from COVID-19. The sample taken for sequencing was PBMCs or T cells enriched from blood (not recorded which). The CDR3 region is CASSFGGQPQHF. Here the CDR3 DNA reads TGTGCCAGCAGTTTCGGAGGGCAGCCCCAGCATTTT.